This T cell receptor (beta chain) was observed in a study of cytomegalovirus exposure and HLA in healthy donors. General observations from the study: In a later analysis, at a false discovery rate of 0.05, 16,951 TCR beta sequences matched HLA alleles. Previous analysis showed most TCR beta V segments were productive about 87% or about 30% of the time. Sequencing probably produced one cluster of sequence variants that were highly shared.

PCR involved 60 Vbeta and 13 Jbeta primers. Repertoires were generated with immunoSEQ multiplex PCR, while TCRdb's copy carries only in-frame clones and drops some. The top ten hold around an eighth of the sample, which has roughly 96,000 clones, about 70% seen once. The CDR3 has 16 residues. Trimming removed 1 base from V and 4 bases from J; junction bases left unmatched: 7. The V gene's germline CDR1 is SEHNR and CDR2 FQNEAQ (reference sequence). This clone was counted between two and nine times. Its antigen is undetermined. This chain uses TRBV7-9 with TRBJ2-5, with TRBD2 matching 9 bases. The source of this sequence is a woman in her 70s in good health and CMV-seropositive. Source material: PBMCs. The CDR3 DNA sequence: TGTGCCAGCAGCTTAGAGGCGGGAGGGCCGCTAGAGACCCAGTACTTC. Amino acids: CASSLEAGGPLETQYF.